One and the same sample provided the 26 T cell receptor beta chains below, sequenced in a study of blood T cells in healthy people across ages. For the second PCR, which ran for 7 to 11 cycles, a sample-barcoded 5' primer and a J-beta primer mix were used. In TCRdb, the 5' RACE reads were re-called with MiXCR into one record per CDR3 protein. The sample consists of 980,000 or so distinct CDR3 sequences, 40% to 60% of them appearing once. The sample consisted of blood. Every receptor here comes from a man aged 25-45 years in good health.

This clonotype was detected only a few times. The rearrangement joins TRBV4-3 to TRBJ2-7; the match to TRBD2 covers 9 bases. Germline V CDR1 and CDR2: LGHNA, YSLEER. The trim removed 0 bases at V and 7 bases at J, leaving 16 bases unmatched. This CDR3 has 18 amino acids. CDR3 coding DNA: TGCGCCAGCAGCCAAGAATACTACGACCTGGGACTAGCCGGTGAGCAGTACTTC. It encodes CASSQEYYDLGLAGEQYF.

V gene TRBV2 combines with J gene TRBJ2-2; weak D call: TRBD1 (5 bases). Germline loops: CDR1 SNHLY, CDR2 FYNNEI. V dropped 8 bases and J dropped 4 bases, with 14 bases sitting between them. This CDR3 contains 14 residues. CDR3: CASLRTSVTGELFF. The CDR3 coding sequence is TGTGCCAGCCTCCGGACATCGGTCACCGGGGAGCTGTTTTTT.

This sequence joins TRBV10-3 and TRBJ2-4; 8 bases are a match to TRBD2. The better agreement between TRBJ2-7 and the DNA end casts doubt on the J call. The germline V gene encodes CDR1 ENHRY and CDR2 SYGVKD. The CDR3 has 14 residues. In nucleotides, the CDR3 is TGTGCCATCAGTGCGAAAGCGGGGGACTACGAGCAGTACTTC. Protein product: CAISAKAGDYEQYF.

V is TRBV5-6 and J is TRBJ2-3; D possibly uses TRBD1 or TRBD2 (5 bases each). The CDR3 has 16 amino acids. Germline lookup yields CDR1 SGHDT and CDR2 YYEEEE. The germline V and J ends were trimmed by 5 bases and 6 bases, with 22 bases remaining between them. The CDR3 nucleotides are TGTGCCAGCAGTTCTGCTGGCACTACCTGGGGGGATACGCAGTATTTT. Amino acid sequence: CASSSAGTTWGDTQYF.

The rearrangement uses TRBV10-2 and TRBJ1-5; no clear D gene. The CDR3 runs to 14 residues. Germline assignment: CDR1 WSHSY and CDR2 SAAADI. V lost 7 bases to trimming and J lost 0 bases, with 10 bases between them. Written as DNA, the CDR3 is TGCGCCAGCACTCCGGGTTCTAGCAATCAGCCCCAGCATTTT. Translated, it gives CASTPGSSNQPQHF.

The V gene is TRBV7-3, the J gene TRBJ2-1, with TRBD2 identical over 12 bases. The CDR3 spans 16 residues. V gave up 2 bases and J gave up 6 bases; unmatched junction bases: 5. The germline V gene encodes CDR1 SGHTA and CDR2 FQGTGA. CDR3 in amino acids: CASSLYASGGVNEQFF. In DNA, the CDR3 is TGTGCCAGCAGCTTATACGCTAGCGGGGGGGTCAATGAGCAGTTCTTC.

This clonotype was picked up a small number of times. The rearrangement joins TRBV7-6 to TRBJ2-7; TRBD1 agrees at 7 bases. V trimming: 4 bases; J trimming: 2 bases; junction bases outside the gene matches: 8. CDR1 is SGHVS, CDR2 FNYEAQ, per germline. CDR3 length equals 15 residues. This CDR3 is CASSSESTGAYEQYF. In nucleotides, the CDR3 is TGTGCCAGCAGCTCAGAGTCTACAGGGGCCTACGAGCAGTACTTC. Supplemented by reference TRBV7-6 and TRBJ2-7, the full variable domain reads GAGVSQSPRYKVTKRGQDVALRCDPISGHVSLYWYRQALGQGPEFLTYFNYEAQQDKSGLPNDRFSAERPEGSISTLTIQRTEQRDSAMYRCASSSESTGAYEQYFGPGTRLTVT.

The V and J genes are TRBV20-1 and TRBJ2-6; TRBD2 aligns across 9 bases. This CDR3 comprises 17 residues. Germline CDR1 reads DFQATT; CDR2 reads SNEGSKA (reference sequence). V gave up 6 bases and J gave up 1 base; unmatched junction bases: 10. The CDR3 coding sequence is TGCAGTGCCAGTAAGGGGACTAGCAGTTCTGGGGCCAACGTCCTGACTTTC. This gives the protein CSASKGTSSSGANVLTF.

The J gene is TRBJ1-5, the V gene TRBV18; the D gene is possibly TRBD1 (6 bases). Trimming took 8 bases from V and 5 from J, leaving 16 bases between them. The germline CDR1 and CDR2 sequences are KGHSH and LQKENI. CDR3 length: 14 amino acids. The CDR3 DNA follows: TGTGCCAGCCCACTGATAGGGGGAGATCAGCCCCAGCATTTT. As protein: CASPLIGGDQPQHF.

Only a few counts were recorded for this clonotype. The V gene is TRBV28, the J gene TRBJ2-7, with 11 nucleotides matching TRBD2. CDR1 is MDHEN, CDR2 SYDVKM, per germline. The CDR3 has 16 amino acids. The V and J ends lost 4 bases and 1 base, in that order; junction bases with no gene match: 6. The CDR3 nucleotides are TGTGCCAGCAGTTCTTCAACTAGCGGGGGATCCTACGAGCAGTACTTC. This translates into CASSSSTSGGSYEQYF.

Only a few counts were recorded for this clonotype. The rearrangement links TRBV2 to TRBJ2-7, with 9 bases that match TRBD1. The CDR3 runs 14 residues. Germline V gene data show CDR1 as SNHLY and CDR2 as FYNNEI. Trimming cost V 11 bases and J 5 bases; bases outside gene matches: 13. In DNA, the CDR3 is TGTGCCCACCTAACGGGAACAGGGGGCGACGAGCAGTACTTC. Residues: CAHLTGTGGDEQYF.

The chain uses TRBV24-1 and TRBJ2-7, with TRBD1 identical over 8 bases. The J segment lost 2 bases and the V segment lost 5 bases, leaving 1 base of the junction unmatched. Germline V gene sequence: CDR1 KGHDR, CDR2 SFDVKD. This CDR3 region has 13 residues. The CDR3 bases are TGTGCCACCAGTGGGGACAGGCCCTACGAGCAGTACTTC. Its translation: CATSGDRPYEQYF.

The V call is TRBV11-1, the J call TRBJ2-3; a possible D gene is TRBD2 (7 bases). Germline CDR1 and CDR2: SGHAT and FQDESV (reference sequence). Trimming removed 2 bases from V and 5 bases from J, with 11 bases in between. CDR3 length equals 14 residues. The CDR3 spells CASSLYGGLDTQYF. CDR3 in DNA: TGTGCCAGCAGCTTATACGGGGGGCTAGATACGCAGTATTTT.

The chain links TRBV12-3 or TRBV12-4 to TRBJ1-5, with D tentatively TRBD1 (5 bases). The CDR3 consists of 12 residues. The ends were cut back, 10 bases at V and 4 bases at J, with 11 bases in the middle. This chain's CDR3 is CATQGPNQPQHF. In DNA form, the CDR3 reads TGTGCCACCCAGGGACCGAATCAGCCCCAGCATTTT.

There are many counts of this clonotype. At one of its ends the junction is not consistent with the germline gene, which may arise from a read error. This sequence joins TRBV2 and TRBJ1-5, with 8 bases that match TRBD1. The length of the CDR3 is 14 residues. CDR1 is SNHLY, CDR2 FYNNEI, per germline. CDR3 in DNA: TGTGCCAGCACCGGACAGGGTAGCTATCAGCCCCAGCATTTT. Translating gives CASTGQGSYQPQHF.

The chain employs TRBV7-9 and TRBJ2-7; the match to TRBD1 covers 9 bases. This CDR3 is 16 amino acids long. Germline loops: CDR1 SEHNR, CDR2 FQNEAQ (reference sequence). J lost 3 bases, V lost 5 bases, and 11 bases had no gene match. This CDR3 reads CASSVYTGTGFYEQYF. CDR3 in DNA: TGTGCCAGCAGCGTATACACCGGGACAGGGTTCTACGAGCAGTACTTC. The full variable domain, completed using reference TRBV7-9 and TRBJ2-7, is DTGVSQNPRHKITKRGQNVTFRCDPISEHNRLYWYRQTLGQGPEFLTYFQNEAQLEKSRLLSDRFSAERPKGSFSTLEIQRTEQGDSAMYLCASSVYTGTGFYEQYFGPGTRLTVT.

V is TRBV2 and J is TRBJ2-7; maybe TRBD1 (6 bases). Germline CDR1 SNHLY, CDR2 FYNNEI. Trimming stripped 6 bases from V and 0 bases from J, with 18 bases between. The CDR3 loop spans 16 amino acids. The CDR3 nucleotides are TGTGCCAGCAGCCATAACAGGGAAGCAAGCTCCTACGAGCAGTACTTC. Protein sequence: CASSHNREASSYEQYF.

The rearrangement uses TRBV4-3 and TRBJ1-2; 7 bases line up with TRBD1. CDR3 length: 15 amino acids. Germline assignment: CDR1 LGHNA and CDR2 YSLEER. J gave up 2 bases and V 2 bases, and 5 bases lay outside the gene matches. This CDR3 is CASSQFDRENYGYTF. The CDR3 DNA sequence: TGCGCCAGCAGCCAATTTGACAGGGAGAACTATGGCTACACCTTC.

The V and J genes are TRBV20-1 and TRBJ2-7; D might be TRBD2 (7 bases). This CDR3 spans 13 amino acids. From germline, CDR1 is DFQATT and CDR2 SNEGSKA (reference sequence). The V and J ends lost 0 bases and 5 bases respectively, with 11 bases between them. The CDR3 sequence: CSARDRGGDEQYF. CDR3 in DNA: TGCAGTGCTAGAGACCGAGGGGGGGACGAGCAGTACTTC.

There are a few counts of this clonotype. J is TRBJ1-2 and V is TRBV6-6, with 7 bases matching TRBD1. V shed 4 bases, J shed 4 bases, and the junction held 9 bases outside the gene matches. This CDR3 region has 15 residues. In germline, CDR1 is MNHNY, CDR2 SVGAGI (reference sequence). The CDR3 reads CASSSSTGMSYGYTF. CDR3 in DNA: TGTGCCAGCAGTTCGTCGACAGGGATGTCCTATGGCTACACCTTC.

A few counts support this clonotype. J is TRBJ2-3 and V is TRBV7-2; a weak D match, TRBD2 (5 bases). V was clipped by 2 bases and J by 1 base, with 10 bases between them. This CDR3 region has 15 residues. CDR1 SGHTA and CDR2 FQGNSA come from the germline V gene. CDR3: CASSLIPRGTDTQYF. The CDR3 DNA sequence: TGTGCCAGCAGCTTAATCCCGCGGGGCACAGATACGCAGTATTTT.

This clonotype was counted between two and nine times. This chain uses TRBV18 with TRBJ2-7; 8 nucleotides match TRBD1. CDR3 length: 14 amino acids. Germline CDR1 and CDR2: KGHSH and LQKENI. V dropped 5 bases and J dropped 2; count of bases not matched to a gene: 5. DNA for the CDR3: TGTGCCAGCTCAAGGGACAGGATAACCTACGAGCAGTACTTC. Translating it yields CASSRDRITYEQYF. Supplemented by reference TRBV18 and TRBJ2-7, the full variable domain reads NAGVMQNPRHLVRRRGQEARLRCSPMKGHSHVYWYRQLPEEGLKFMVYLQKENIIDESGMPKERFSAEFPKEGPSILRIQQVVRGDSAAYFCASSRDRITYEQYFGPGTRLTVT.

There are a few counts of this clonotype. This sequence joins TRBV12-3 or TRBV12-4 and TRBJ2-7; a possible D gene is TRBD2 (6 bases). The J call may be wrong; the DNA end is better matched by TRBJ2-5. The CDR3 runs to 14 residues. The CDR3 loop is CASSLRLVGETQYF. The CDR3, as DNA: TGTGCCAGCAGTCTGAGACTAGTTGGCGAGACCCAGTACTTC.

This clonotype was observed a few times. This chain connects TRBV3-1 to TRBJ1-4; 9 nucleotides match TRBD1. V trimming: 3 bases; J trimming: 7 bases; junction bases outside the gene matches: 12. The germline CDR1 and CDR2 sequences are LGHDT and YNNKEL (reference sequence). The CDR3 extends over 17 amino acids. CDR3 region: CASSQASGTGWFEKLFF. CDR3 DNA: TGTGCCAGCAGCCAGGCTTCCGGGACAGGGTGGTTTGAAAAACTGTTTTTT.

The chain links TRBV29-1 to TRBJ2-5, with D unclear. The V end lost 0 bases, the J end lost 2 bases, and 16 bases lay between the germline ends. Germline assignment: CDR1 SQVTM and CDR2 ANQGSEA. This CDR3 comprises 16 residues. The CDR3 DNA is TGCAGCGTTGAAGATCACTCCCCCGACACGCAAGAGACCCAGTACTTC. Translated: CSVEDHSPDTQETQYF.

CDR3 nucleotides: TGCAGTGCTGAGGGGGGGCGTGACACTGAAGCTTTCTTT. Translating gives CSAEGGRDTEAFF. This chain joins TRBV20-1 and TRBJ1-1; TRBD1 might be the D (6 bases). Trimming pared 5 bases from V and 3 bases from J, leaving 13 bases between. This CDR3 is built from 13 residues. The germline V gene has CDR1 DFQATT and CDR2 SNEGSKA (reference sequence).